This TCR beta chain is drawn from a study of blood T cell repertoires in COVID-19. The germline V gene encodes CDR1 MNHEY and CDR2 SVGAGI. With 9 bases clipped from V and 4 bases from J, the junction kept 9 bases outside the gene matches. CDR3 length: 15 amino acids. Original processing methods: Amplification of reference gene primers was used by the study to estimate nucleated cell counts. Sequencing used immunoSEQ multiplex PCR; TCRdb keeps in-frame clones, though not all of them. Clone size and V and J calls were adopted from that table, with D and trimming inferred from the DNA. The sample includes roughly 170,000 clones, around 85% of them seen just once.

Source material: peripheral blood. The rearrangement joins TRBV6-5 to TRBJ2-2, with 9 bases aligning to TRBD2. The TCR originated in a man between 60 and 75 years old who had recovered from COVID-19. The CDR3 DNA reads as TGTGCCAGTTCGGTAGCGGGGGATGGCACCGGGGAGCTGTTTTTT. It specifies CASSVAGDGTGELFF.